This T cell receptor (beta chain) comes out of a study of T cell responses to AZD1222 COVID-19 vaccine. General study findings and limits: Along spike, vaccine-associated CD4 TCRs were found throughout, with dominance at 160-218 and 743-854. Only after the peak T cell response were repertoires sampled. Clonal diversity may have been underestimated, and the donors were mostly white British, with more females than males.

Method: immunoSEQ multiplex PCR; TCRdb's copy keeps in-frame clones and lacks some. In the table there are some 150,000 clones, over 75% of which are singletons. V was clipped by 7 bases and J by 4 bases, with 10 bases between them. This CDR3 region has 11 residues. Per germline, CDR1 DFQATT and CDR2 SNEGSKA (reference sequence). Points on this clone: The antigen is unknown.

The chain uses TRBV20-1 and TRBJ1-1; perhaps TRBD1 as D (6 bases). The material was peripheral blood, obtained on day 0 of AZD1222 vaccination. This sequence was found in an adult in good health. The CDR3 region is CSVGGGTEAFF. The CDR3 coding sequence is TGCAGTGTGGGGGGCGGCACTGAAGCTTTCTTT.